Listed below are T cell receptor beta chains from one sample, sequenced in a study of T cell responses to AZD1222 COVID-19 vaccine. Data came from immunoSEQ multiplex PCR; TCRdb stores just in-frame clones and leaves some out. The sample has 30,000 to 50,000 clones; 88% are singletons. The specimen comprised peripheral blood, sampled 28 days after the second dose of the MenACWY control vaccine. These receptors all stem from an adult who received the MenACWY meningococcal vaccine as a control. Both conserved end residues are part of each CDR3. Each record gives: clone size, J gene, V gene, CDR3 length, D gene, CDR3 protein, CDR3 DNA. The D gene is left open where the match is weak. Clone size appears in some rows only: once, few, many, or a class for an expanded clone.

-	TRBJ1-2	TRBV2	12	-	CASRLGDYGYTF	TGTGCCAGCAGGCTGGGGGACTATGGCTACACCTTC
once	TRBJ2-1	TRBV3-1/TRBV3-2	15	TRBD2	CASSQVSGRVGEQFF	TGTGCCAGCAGCCAGGTTAGCGGGAGGGTAGGTGAGCAGTTCTTC
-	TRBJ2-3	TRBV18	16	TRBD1	CASSPAPGQGRNTQYF	TGTGCCAGCTCACCTGCCCCTGGACAGGGGCGGAATACGCAGTATTTT
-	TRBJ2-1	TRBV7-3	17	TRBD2	CASSPTALAGGRNEQFF	TGTGCCAGCAGCCCCACTGCCCTAGCGGGAGGGAGGAATGAGCAGTTCTTC
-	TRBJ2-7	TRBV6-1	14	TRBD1	CASSEGTGSYEQYF	TGTGCCAGCAGTGAGGGGACAGGAAGCTACGAGCAGTACTTC
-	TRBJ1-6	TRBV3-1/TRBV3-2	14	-	CASSYTYNSSPLHF	TGTGCCAGCAGCTATACCTATAACAGTTCACCCCTCCACTTT
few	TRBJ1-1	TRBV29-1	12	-	CSVSGLNTEAFF	TGCAGCGTTTCAGGCCTCAACACTGAAGCTTTCTTT
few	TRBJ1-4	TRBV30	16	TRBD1	CAWSLPDRATNEKLFF	TGTGCCTGGAGCCTACCGGACAGGGCAACTAATGAAAAACTGTTTTTT
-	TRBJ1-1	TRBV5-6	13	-	CASSLGGNTEAFF	TGTGCCAGCTCCCTGGGGGGGAACACTGAAGCTTTCTTT
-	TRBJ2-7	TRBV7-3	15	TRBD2	CASSLQAGGWYEQYF	TGTGCCAGCAGCTTGCAAGCGGGAGGTTGGTACGAGCAGTACTTC
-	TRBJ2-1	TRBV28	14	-	CASRPHGSDNEQFF	TGTGCCAGCAGGCCCCACGGTAGCGACAATGAGCAGTTCTTC
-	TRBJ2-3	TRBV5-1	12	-	CASSLAADTQYF	TGCGCCAGCAGCTTGGCCGCAGATACGCAGTATTTT
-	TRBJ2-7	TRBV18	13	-	CASSPTGPHEQYF	TGTGCCAGCTCACCAACAGGCCCCCACGAGCAGTACTTC
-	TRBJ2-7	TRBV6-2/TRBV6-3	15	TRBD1	CASSLTGTGWYEQYF	TGTGCCAGCAGCCTCACCGGGACAGGGTGGTACGAGCAGTACTTC
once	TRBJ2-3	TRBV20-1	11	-	CSAASTDTQYF	TGCAGTGCGGCTAGCACAGATACGCAGTATTTT
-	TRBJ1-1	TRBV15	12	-	CATSMEGTEAFF	TGTGCCACCTCGATGGAAGGCACTGAAGCTTTCTTT
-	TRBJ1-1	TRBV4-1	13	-	CASSQDRVPEAFF	TGCGCCAGCAGCCAAGATCGCGTCCCTGAAGCTTTCTTT
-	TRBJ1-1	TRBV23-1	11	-	CASSQQGRAFF	TGCGCCAGCAGTCAGCAGGGTCGGGCTTTCTTT
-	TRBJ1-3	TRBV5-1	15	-	CASSLVAGTGNTIYF	TGCGCCAGCAGCTTGGTGGCAGGGACTGGAAACACCATATATTTT
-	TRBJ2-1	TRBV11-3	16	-	CASSLVPRTDGNEQFF	TGTGCCAGCAGCTTAGTACCCAGGACAGATGGGAATGAGCAGTTCTTC
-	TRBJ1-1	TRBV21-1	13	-	CASRVGGYTEAFF	TGTGCCAGCAGGGTAGGCGGGTACACTGAAGCTTTCTTT
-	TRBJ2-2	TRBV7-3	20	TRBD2	CASSLTSRLAGITNTGELFF	TGTGCCAGCAGCTTAACGTCTAGGCTAGCGGGAATAACGAACACCGGGGAGCTGTTTTTT
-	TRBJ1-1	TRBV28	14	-	CASRLGGRSTEAFF	TGTGCCAGCAGACTGGGGGGGCGCAGTACTGAAGCTTTCTTT
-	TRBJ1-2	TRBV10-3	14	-	CAISDAGANYGYTF	TGTGCCATCAGTGATGCAGGAGCTAACTATGGCTACACCTTC
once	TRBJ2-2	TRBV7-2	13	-	CASSGSRTGELFF	TGTGCCAGCAGCGGATCACGGACCGGGGAGCTGTTTTTT
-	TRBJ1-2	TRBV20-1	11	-	CSVSTHYGYTF	TGCAGTGTCTCGACCCACTATGGCTACACCTTC
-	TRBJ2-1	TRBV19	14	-	CASANLAVWDEQFF	TGTGCCAGCGCCAACTTGGCGGTTTGGGATGAGCAGTTCTTC
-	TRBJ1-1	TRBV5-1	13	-	CASSFDGSAEAFF	TGCGCCAGCAGTTTCGACGGTAGTGCTGAAGCTTTCTTT
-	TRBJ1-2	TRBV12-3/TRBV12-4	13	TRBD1	CASSTGANYGYTF	TGTGCCAGCAGTACAGGGGCTAACTATGGCTACACCTTC
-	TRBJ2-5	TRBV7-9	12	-	CASSLAGETQYF	TGTGCCAGCAGCTTAGCGGGAGAGACCCAGTACTTC
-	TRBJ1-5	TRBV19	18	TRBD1	CASRELGTGSLSVEPQHF	TGTGCCAGTAGAGAACTCGGGACAGGGTCTCTGAGCGTCGAGCCCCAGCATTTT
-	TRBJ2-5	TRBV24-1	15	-	CATSDLRQGWETQYF	TGTGCCACCAGTGATTTAAGGCAGGGGTGGGAGACCCAGTACTTC
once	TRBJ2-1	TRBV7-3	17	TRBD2	CASSLIPSGSGYNEQFF	TGTGCCAGCAGCTTAATTCCTAGCGGGAGTGGCTACAATGAGCAGTTCTTC